Here is one T cell receptor beta chain with its context. As yet, its antigen is unknown. These data originate in a study of T cell responses to AZD1222 COVID-19 vaccine. Study-wide results and caveats: The span of vaccine-associated CD4 TCRs extended across spike, with dominance at 160-218 and 743-854. Just a handful of people given AZD1222 tested seropositive at baseline.

The protocol was immunoSEQ multiplex PCR, while the TCRdb copy is restricted to in-frame clones and leaves out a portion. In the table there are about 210,000 clones, 94% of which are singletons. Germline loops: CDR1 SGHRS, CDR2 YFSETQ. This CDR3 comprises 14 residues. V lost 4 bases to trimming and J lost 5 bases, with 13 bases between them. The TCR comes from an adult who received the MenACWY meningococcal vaccine as a control. The chain couples TRBV5-1 to TRBJ1-5, with a possible D match to TRBD1 (6 bases). Specimen: peripheral blood, collected 28 days after the second dose of the MenACWY control vaccine. The CDR3 DNA reads as TGCGCCAGCAGCCTCACAGGGAAGGATCAGCCCCAGCATTTT. This sequence encodes CASSLTGKDQPQHF.